The present TCR beta chain was sequenced within a study of shared clonotypes between healthy human individuals. Study-level information: Ranging from 18 to 49 in age, donors were a couple of women and a few men.

The V gene end was trimmed by 5 bases and the J gene end by 5 bases; junction bases not matched to a gene: 7. In germline, CDR1 is MNHEY, CDR2 SMNVEV (reference sequence). The CDR3 sequence is 15 residues long. Study-level findings and limits: Sequencing of the sorted subsets was shown by rarefaction to be incomplete despite large depth. Relative to memory subsets, naive subsets generally showed larger estimated richness.

This clone showed up just once. The antigen remains unidentified. Naive CD8 cells lacked CD45RO, underwent positive selection for CCR7 and left out terminally differentiated effector memory CD45RA+ cells. Sequencing was performed with immunoSEQ multiplex PCR; in TCRdb, only in-frame clones are kept and a portion is missing. Of 550,000 to 750,000 clones in the sample, about 92% were seen once. Material for sequencing was naive CD8+ T cells sorted from blood. This chain uses TRBV27 with TRBJ2-1; 9 nucleotides match TRBD2. This clonotype originated in a man aged 25-45 years in good health. CDR3 DNA: TGTGCCAGCAGTCCATTAGCGGGGGATCACAATGAGCAGTTCTTC. This gives the protein CASSPLAGDHNEQFF.